Below, one T cell receptor beta chain is given with its context. The source of the sample is a study of blood T cell repertoires in COVID-19. Study context: The United States, Italy and Spain supplied acute and convalescent COVID-19 samples. T cells, B-cell-depleted T cells, or PBMCs provided the cDNA or gDNA that served as material.

Produced via immunoSEQ multiplex PCR; TCRdb's table is partial and in-frame only. The table includes about 68,000 clones, 80% to 90% detected once. The V gene lost 3 bases and the J gene lost 0 bases, with 5 bases spanning the gap. The CDR3 sequence is 12 residues long. CDR1 and CDR2 from the germline V gene are GTSNPN and SVGIG (reference sequence). This clonotype originated in a man aged 25-45 years with acute or convalescent COVID-19. V gene TRBV30 combines with J gene TRBJ1-2; D uncertain. Sequencing used peripheral blood. CDR3 bases: TGTGCCTGGAGCTCTGCTAACTATGGCTACACCTTC. This translates into CAWSSANYGYTF.